The source of this T cell receptor beta chain is a study of vaccination effects on CD4 cells after COVID-19. Study information: There were two convalescent patients who gave samples 16 days and one week before vaccination.

This clone showed up just once. What it recognizes is unknown. CD4+ T cells were isolated after 10 days of culture. Generated by immunoSEQ multiplex PCR, the TCRdb table keeps only in-frame clones and is missing some. Of 50,000 to 70,000 clones in the sample, under 85% are singletons; the top ten hold under 30%. This CDR3 is 14 amino acids long. Germline V lookup: CDR1 SGHRS, CDR2 YFSETQ. V was shortened by 2 bases and J by 9 bases, with 15 bases between the two germline ends. Study outcomes and limitations: Late after vaccination, infection- and vaccine-induced clones showed marked clonal contraction. Vaccine-induced new clones formed most post-vaccine spike-reactive clones in convalescents.

The genes are TRBV5-1 and TRBJ1-5; unclear D gene. The input for sequencing was CD4+ T cells from PBMCs cultured without peptide, taken before COVID-19 vaccination. This TCR derives from a human donor who had a prior SARS-CoV-2 infection. This CDR3 reads CASSLGGGSRPQHF. In nucleotides, the CDR3 is TGCGCCAGCAGCTTAGGTGGAGGCTCGAGGCCCCAGCATTTT.